The 10 T cell receptor beta chains below were found in one sample sequenced in a study of cytomegalovirus exposure and HLA in healthy donors. The PCR ran on 60 Vbeta and 13 Jbeta primers. The assay was immunoSEQ multiplex PCR, and TCRdb's table has in-frame clones only and misses some. The sample lists under 200,000 clones; 65% to 80% were seen once. Source material: PBMCs. Receptors originate from a woman aged 35 to 49 in good health and CMV-seropositive.

The chain couples TRBV4-1 to TRBJ2-3; no definite D call. This CDR3 is 14 amino acids long. Trimming took off 1 base at V and 6 bases at J, with 11 bases between the two ends. Germline V gene data show CDR1 as MGHRA and CDR2 as YSYEKL. CDR3 loop: CASSQVGPSDTQYF. In DNA form, the CDR3 reads TGCGCCAGCAGCCAAGTTGGCCCATCCGATACGCAGTATTTT.

This clone showed up just a few times. The rearrangement links TRBV18 to TRBJ2-5; TRBD2 agrees at 13 bases. Germline assignment: CDR1 KGHSH and CDR2 LQKENI. The length of the CDR3 is 16 residues. Trimming took 3 bases from V and 5 from J; bases not matched to a gene: 6. CDR3 DNA sequence: TGTGCCAGCTCACCCAGGACTAGCGGGAGTGGTGAGACCCAGTACTTC. Translation: CASSPRTSGSGETQYF.

V and J are TRBV6-5 and TRBJ1-2, with D perhaps matching TRBD1 (6 bases). The V gene's germline CDR1 is MNHEY and CDR2 SVGAGI. Trimming removed 4 bases at V and 5 bases at J, with 17 bases between. The CDR3 consists of 15 residues. The CDR3 DNA follows: TGTGCCAGCAGTTCCACGAGACAGGCTTCTTATGGCTACACCTTC. This encodes CASSSTRQASYGYTF.

The chain carries TRBV14 and TRBJ2-1; maybe TRBD2 (6 bases). From germline, CDR1 is SGHDN and CDR2 FVKESK. The CDR3 is made up of 14 amino acids. Trimming removed 1 base at V and 4 bases at J, with 8 bases between. This CDR3 reads CASSQGGLYNEQFF. The DNA for the CDR3 is TGTGCCAGCAGCCAAGGGGGACTTTACAATGAGCAGTTCTTC.

The chain couples TRBV18 to TRBJ1-1; TRBD1 agrees at 9 bases. After removal of 0 bases from V and 12 bases from J, the junction contained 8 bases not matched to a gene. Per germline, CDR1 KGHSH and CDR2 LQKENI. The CDR3 runs to 14 residues. The CDR3 reads CASSPPYRGPGTFF. CDR3 coding DNA: TGTGCCAGCTCACCACCCTACAGGGGGCCGGGGACTTTCTTT.

V usage is TRBV18 and J usage is TRBJ1-2; TRBD1 matches 9 bases. V lost 4 bases to trimming and J lost 8 bases; unmatched junction nucleotides: 5. The CDR3 is made up of 13 amino acids. Germline CDR1 and CDR2: KGHSH and LQKENI. CDR3 nucleotides: TGTGCCAGCTCACAAACAGGGGGCCGGGGCTACACCTTC. Protein sequence: CASSQTGGRGYTF.

The chain couples TRBV6-1 to TRBJ1-3; D is possibly TRBD1 (6 bases). Germline loops: CDR1 MNHNS, CDR2 SASEGT. V was trimmed by 1 base and J by 2 bases, leaving 9 bases between them. The CDR3 runs to 15 residues. The CDR3 loop is CASSEGAGAGNTIYF. As DNA, the CDR3 is TGTGCCAGCAGTGAAGGTGCAGGGGCTGGAAACACCATATATTTT.

With regard to this clone: Additional DNA sequences in this sample encode the identical CDR3. The chain is built from TRBV27 and TRBJ1-1; 8 nucleotides align to TRBD1. CDR1 and CDR2 (germline): MNHEY, SMNVEV (reference sequence). V trimming: 4 bases; J trimming: 4 bases; junction bases outside the gene matches: 2. The CDR3 spans 13 residues. CDR3 sequence (DNA): TGTGCCAGCAGTTCCGGACAGGGCACTGAAGCTTTCTTT. This translates into CASSSGQGTEAFF.

In its sample, this clone was seen once. The gene calls are TRBV11-3 and TRBJ1-1; D possibly corresponds to TRBD1 (6 bases). Germline CDR1 reads SGHNT; CDR2 reads YENEEA. The CDR3 is made up of 13 amino acids. V lost 1 base and J 8 bases, leaving 11 bases between the germline ends. The CDR3 spells CASSLGQGLEAFF. For the CDR3, the DNA is TGTGCCAGCAGCTTAGGGCAGGGGCTCGAAGCTTTCTTT.

The chain couples TRBV6-1 to TRBJ2-5; the match to TRBD1 covers 11 bases. CDR1 MNHNS and CDR2 SASEGT come from the germline V gene. The CDR3 consists of 12 residues. CDR3 in amino acids: CASGTGGETQYF. The CDR3 bases are TGTGCATCCGGGACAGGGGGAGAGACCCAGTACTTC.